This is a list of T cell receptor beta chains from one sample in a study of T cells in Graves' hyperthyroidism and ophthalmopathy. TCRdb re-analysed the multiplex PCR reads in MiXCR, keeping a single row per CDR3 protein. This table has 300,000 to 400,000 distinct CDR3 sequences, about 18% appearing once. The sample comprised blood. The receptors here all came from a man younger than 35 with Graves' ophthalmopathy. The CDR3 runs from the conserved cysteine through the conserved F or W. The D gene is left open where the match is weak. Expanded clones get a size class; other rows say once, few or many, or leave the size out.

CDR3 protein: CASSVGGTGGGQPQHF; CDR3 DNA: TGTGCCAGCAGTGTGGGCGGGACAGGGGGTGGTCAGCCCCAGCATTTT; D gene: TRBD1; V gene: TRBV12-3/TRBV12-4; clone size: many; J gene: TRBJ1-5
CDR3 protein: CASSPSRGSGYSYNEQFF; CDR3 DNA: TGTGCCAGCAGCCCGTCAAGGGGAAGCGGGTACTCCTACAATGAGCAGTTCTTC; D gene: .; V gene: TRBV7-8; clone size: many; J gene: TRBJ2-1
CDR3 protein: CASSLDRAAYNSPLHF; CDR3 DNA: TGTGCCAGCAGCTTAGATCGGGCAGCCTATAATTCACCCCTCCACTTT; D gene: .; V gene: TRBV11-2; clone size: many; J gene: TRBJ1-6
CDR3 protein: CASSQGRTGGFGYTF; CDR3 DNA: TGTGCCAGCAGCCAAGGGAGGACAGGGGGCTTTGGCTACACCTTC; D gene: TRBD1; V gene: TRBV14; clone size: .; J gene: TRBJ1-2
CDR3 protein: CASSLQGGYQPQHF; CDR3 DNA: TGTGCCAGCAGCCTACAGGGAGGTTATCAGCCCCAGCATTTT; D gene: .; V gene: TRBV6-1; clone size: .; J gene: TRBJ1-5
CDR3 protein: CASSLGDPLTYGYTF; CDR3 DNA: TGTGCCAGCAGCTTAGGAGATCCCTTGACCTATGGCTACACCTTC; D gene: .; V gene: TRBV7-9; clone size: .; J gene: TRBJ1-2
CDR3 protein: CASSLGGGGDTQYF; CDR3 DNA: TGTGCCAGCAGTTTGGGAGGTGGAGGAGATACGCAGTATTTT; D gene: .; V gene: TRBV12-3/TRBV12-4; clone size: many; J gene: TRBJ2-3
CDR3 protein: CASSSPGLAGNTQYF; CDR3 DNA: TGTGCCAGCAGCTCACCGGGACTAGCGGGTAATACGCAGTATTTT; D gene: TRBD2; V gene: TRBV7-2; clone size: once; J gene: TRBJ2-3
CDR3 protein: CASSEPRENTEAFF; CDR3 DNA: TGTGCCAGCAGTGAACCCAGGGAGAACACTGAAGCTTTCTTT; D gene: .; V gene: TRBV6-1; clone size: many; J gene: TRBJ1-1
CDR3 protein: CATSRDHVGVITDTQYF; CDR3 DNA: TGTGCCACCAGCAGAGATCACGTTGGGGTTATAACAGATACGCAGTATTTT; D gene: .; V gene: TRBV15; clone size: few; J gene: TRBJ2-3
CDR3 protein: CASSADSISGNTIYF; CDR3 DNA: TGTGCCAGCAGTGCCGACAGTATCTCTGGAAACACCATATATTTT; D gene: .; V gene: TRBV12-3/TRBV12-4; clone size: many; J gene: TRBJ1-3
CDR3 protein: CCQAGGNEKLFF; CDR3 DNA: TGCTGTCAGGCGGGGGGTAATGAAAAACTGTTTTTT; D gene: .; V gene: TRBV20-1; clone size: .; J gene: TRBJ1-4
CDR3 protein: CSAPGTGHGGTYGYTF; CDR3 DNA: TGCAGTGCACCCGGGACAGGCCACGGGGGAACCTATGGCTACACCTTC; D gene: TRBD1; V gene: TRBV20-1; clone size: many; J gene: TRBJ1-2
CDR3 protein: CATSDLGQGSTDTQYF; CDR3 DNA: TGTGCCACCAGTGATTTGGGACAGGGCAGCACAGATACGCAGTATTTT; D gene: TRBD1; V gene: TRBV24-1; clone size: many; J gene: TRBJ2-3
CDR3 protein: CASSATSGGSETQYF; CDR3 DNA: TGTGCCAGCAGTGCGACTAGCGGGGGTTCAGAGACCCAGTACTTC; D gene: TRBD2; V gene: TRBV6-1; clone size: many; J gene: TRBJ2-5
CDR3 protein: CASSSLGDFGTVNSPLHF; CDR3 DNA: TGTGCCAGCAGCTCCCTCGGGGATTTCGGGACAGTTAATTCACCCCTCCACTTT; D gene: TRBD1; V gene: TRBV7-8; clone size: .; J gene: TRBJ1-6
CDR3 protein: CASSLVTGGTDTQYF; CDR3 DNA: TGTGCCAGCTCGCTCGTTACAGGGGGCACAGATACGCAGTATTTT; D gene: TRBD1; V gene: TRBV28; clone size: .; J gene: TRBJ2-3
CDR3 protein: CASSLWGHNEKLFF; CDR3 DNA: TGTGCCAGCAGTTTATGGGGTCATAATGAAAAACTGTTTTTT; D gene: .; V gene: TRBV27; clone size: .; J gene: TRBJ1-4
CDR3 protein: CSATHPEVNYGYTF; CDR3 DNA: TGCAGTGCTACCCACCCAGAGGTTAACTATGGCTACACCTTC; D gene: .; V gene: TRBV20-1; clone size: few; J gene: TRBJ1-2
CDR3 protein: CAISENREGQFF; CDR3 DNA: TGTGCCATCAGTGAGAACAGGGAAGGGCAGTTCTTC; D gene: .; V gene: TRBV10-3; clone size: many; J gene: TRBJ2-1
CDR3 protein: CASSPLAGRDTEAFF; CDR3 DNA: TGTGCCAGCAGTCCGCTGGCGGGCCGGGACACTGAAGCTTTCTTT; D gene: .; V gene: TRBV12-3/TRBV12-4; clone size: many; J gene: TRBJ1-1
CDR3 protein: CASSRDSSGGADNEQFF; CDR3 DNA: TGTGCCAGCAGTCGGGACTCTAGCGGGGGGGCCGATAATGAGCAGTTCTTC; D gene: TRBD2; V gene: TRBV7-9; clone size: .; J gene: TRBJ2-1
CDR3 protein: CATSRDNIIPDEQCF; CDR3 DNA: TGTGCCACCAGCAGAGATAACATTATCCCAGACGAGCAGTGCTTC; D gene: .; V gene: TRBV15; clone size: .; J gene: TRBJ2-7
CDR3 protein: CASSPGTSGGAGLYNEQFF; CDR3 DNA: TGTGCCAGCAGCCCCGGGACTAGCGGGGGGGCCGGTCTGTACAATGAGCAGTTCTTC; D gene: TRBD2; V gene: TRBV12-3/TRBV12-4; clone size: .; J gene: TRBJ2-1
CDR3 protein: CASSRPGQSYEQYF; CDR3 DNA: TGTGCCAGCAGTCGCCCCGGGCAGTCCTACGAGCAGTACTTC; D gene: .; V gene: TRBV28; clone size: .; J gene: TRBJ2-7
CDR3 protein: CAISGQGPYEQYF; CDR3 DNA: TGTGCCATCAGTGGACAGGGACCCTACGAGCAGTACTTC; D gene: TRBD1; V gene: TRBV10-3; clone size: many; J gene: TRBJ2-7
CDR3 protein: CASSQTGEKGEAFF; CDR3 DNA: TGTGCCAGCAGTCAGACAGGGGAGAAGGGTGAAGCTTTCTTT; D gene: TRBD1; V gene: TRBV7-3; clone size: many; J gene: TRBJ1-1
CDR3 protein: CASSHRPEGRGYTF; CDR3 DNA: TGTGCCAGCAGTCATCGACCCGAGGGAAGGGGCTACACCTTC; D gene: .; V gene: TRBV27; clone size: .; J gene: TRBJ1-2
CDR3 protein: CASYSGGAWNTEAFF; CDR3 DNA: TGTGCCAGCTACTCGGGGGGGGCTTGGAACACTGAAGCTTTCTTT; D gene: .; V gene: TRBV28; clone size: .; J gene: TRBJ1-1
CDR3 protein: CASNGQGPNQPQHF; CDR3 DNA: TGCGCCAGCAATGGACAGGGTCCCAATCAGCCCCAGCATTTT; D gene: TRBD1; V gene: TRBV10-2; clone size: .; J gene: TRBJ1-5
CDR3 protein: CASSPDPQMSTDTQYF; CDR3 DNA: TGCGCCAGCAGCCCGGATCCACAGATGAGCACAGATACGCAGTATTTT; D gene: .; V gene: TRBV4-1; clone size: .; J gene: TRBJ2-3
CDR3 protein: CASSPGPLTWGSGNTIYF; CDR3 DNA: TGTGCCAGCAGCCCAGGCCCCCTCACTTGGGGCTCTGGAAACACCATATATTTT; D gene: .; V gene: TRBV3-1; clone size: few; J gene: TRBJ1-3
CDR3 protein: CASRPGQGPTDTQYF; CDR3 DNA: TGTGCCAGCCGGCCGGGACAGGGGCCCACAGATACGCAGTATTTT; D gene: TRBD1; V gene: TRBV6-1; clone size: many; J gene: TRBJ2-3
CDR3 protein: CASSVDSTSAPLHF; CDR3 DNA: TGTGCCAGCAGCGTCGATTCCACTTCGGCACCCCTCCACTTT; D gene: .; V gene: TRBV9; clone size: .; J gene: TRBJ1-6
CDR3 protein: CASSQDDSSYEQYF; CDR3 DNA: TGCGCCAGCAGCCAAGATGACAGCTCCTACGAGCAGTACTTC; D gene: .; V gene: TRBV4-1; clone size: many; J gene: TRBJ2-7
CDR3 protein: CASSLGQSTGELFF; CDR3 DNA: TGTGCCAGCAGCTTGGGGCAGAGCACCGGGGAGCTGTTTTTT; D gene: .; V gene: TRBV7-9; clone size: many; J gene: TRBJ2-2
CDR3 protein: CSARGRDNAYEQYF; CDR3 DNA: TGCAGTGCTAGAGGCCGGGACAATGCCTACGAGCAGTACTTC; D gene: .; V gene: TRBV20-1; clone size: many; J gene: TRBJ2-7
CDR3 protein: CATSREGSETQYF; CDR3 DNA: TGTGCCACCAGCAGAGAGGGTTCGGAGACCCAGTACTTC; D gene: .; V gene: TRBV15; clone size: many; J gene: TRBJ2-5
CDR3 protein: CASTGTGWSSYNEQFF; CDR3 DNA: TGTGCCAGCACCGGGACAGGGTGGAGCTCCTACAATGAGCAGTTCTTC; D gene: TRBD1; V gene: TRBV28; clone size: .; J gene: TRBJ2-1
CDR3 protein: CASSQGLAGGQDTQYF; CDR3 DNA: TGTGCCAGCAGCCAAGGACTAGCGGGGGGGCAGGATACGCAGTATTTT; D gene: TRBD2; V gene: TRBV3-1; clone size: many; J gene: TRBJ2-3
CDR3 protein: CASSLGEPGGRLSYNEQFF; CDR3 DNA: TGTGCCAGCAGTTTGGGGGAGCCGGGGGGCCGCCTCTCCTACAATGAGCAGTTCTTC; D gene: .; V gene: TRBV12-3/TRBV12-4; clone size: many; J gene: TRBJ2-1
CDR3 protein: CASGRQNTEAFF; CDR3 DNA: TGTGCCAGCGGTAGACAGAACACTGAAGCTTTCTTT; D gene: .; V gene: TRBV6-1; clone size: many; J gene: TRBJ1-1
CDR3 protein: CASSSIQGKRMPSNYGYTF; CDR3 DNA: TGTGCCAGCAGCTCGATACAGGGGAAAAGGATGCCTTCTAACTATGGCTACACCTTC; D gene: TRBD1; V gene: TRBV11-2; clone size: .; J gene: TRBJ1-2
CDR3 protein: CASSGGARDAQFF; CDR3 DNA: TGTGCCAGCAGCGGAGGTGCCCGGGACGCCCAGTTCTTC; D gene: .; V gene: TRBV2; clone size: many; J gene: TRBJ2-1
CDR3 protein: CASSPRDSAQTQYF; CDR3 DNA: TGTGCCAGCAGTCCCCGGGACTCCGCCCAGACCCAGTACTTC; D gene: .; V gene: TRBV6-1; clone size: .; J gene: TRBJ2-5
CDR3 protein: CASSIRPGATGTGAFF; CDR3 DNA: TGTGCCAGCAGCATAAGACCCGGGGCGACAGGGACAGGGGCTTTCTTT; D gene: TRBD1; V gene: TRBV9; clone size: .; J gene: TRBJ1-1
CDR3 protein: CASSEISGGATDTQYF; CDR3 DNA: TGCGCCAGCAGCGAGATTAGCGGGGGGGCCACAGATACGCAGTATTTT; D gene: TRBD2; V gene: TRBV5-1; clone size: many; J gene: TRBJ2-3
CDR3 protein: CSATNIMNTEAFF; CDR3 DNA: TGCAGTGCTACCAACATTATGAACACTGAAGCTTTCTTT; D gene: .; V gene: TRBV20-1; clone size: many; J gene: TRBJ1-1
CDR3 protein: CASSPGPREKLFF; CDR3 DNA: TGTGCCAGCAGCCCAGGGCCCCGGGAAAAACTGTTTTTT; D gene: .; V gene: TRBV7-9; clone size: .; J gene: TRBJ1-4
CDR3 protein: CASGGNTIYF; CDR3 DNA: TGTGCCAGCGGGGGAAACACCATATATTTT; D gene: .; V gene: TRBV28; clone size: few; J gene: TRBJ1-3
CDR3 protein: CASSPGFGNTEAFF; CDR3 DNA: TGTGCCAGCAGCCCAGGGTTTGGGAACACTGAAGCTTTCTTT; D gene: .; V gene: TRBV6-1; clone size: .; J gene: TRBJ1-1
CDR3 protein: CSVETTGAGEQFF; CDR3 DNA: TGCAGCGTTGAAACCACCGGGGCGGGTGAGCAGTTCTTC; D gene: .; V gene: TRBV29-1; clone size: many; J gene: TRBJ2-1
CDR3 protein: CASSLYRYQPQHF; CDR3 DNA: TGTGCCAGCAGTTTGTACCGATATCAGCCCCAGCATTTT; D gene: .; V gene: TRBV27; clone size: few; J gene: TRBJ1-5
CDR3 protein: CASSQEAGRGNSPLHF; CDR3 DNA: TGTGCCAGCAGCCAAGAGGCAGGGAGAGGAAATTCACCCCTCCACTTT; D gene: .; V gene: TRBV3-1; clone size: many; J gene: TRBJ1-6
CDR3 protein: CSASRRTSVRDTQYF; CDR3 DNA: TGCAGTGCTAGTAGACGGACTAGCGTGAGAGATACGCAGTATTTT; D gene: TRBD2; V gene: TRBV20-1; clone size: few; J gene: TRBJ2-3
CDR3 protein: CASSDQVNTEAFF; CDR3 DNA: TGTGCCAGCAGTGATCAGGTGAACACTGAAGCTTTCTTT; D gene: .; V gene: TRBV6-1; clone size: many; J gene: TRBJ1-1
CDR3 protein: CASSTNVASSYEQYF; CDR3 DNA: TGTGCCAGCTCTACCAACGTGGCGAGCTCCTACGAGCAGTACTTC; D gene: .; V gene: TRBV19; clone size: .; J gene: TRBJ2-7